Reported below is one T cell receptor (beta chain). Assay used: immunoSEQ multiplex PCR; TCRdb lists only in-frame clones, some missing. The data contain tens of thousands of clones, 90% to 95% of them singletons. This sample is drawn from a study of blood T cell repertoires in COVID-19. For the study at large: Samples of COVID-19 (acute and convalescent) were obtained from the United States, Italy and Spain.

Germline V gene sequence: CDR1 SNHLY, CDR2 FYNNEI. This CDR3 is built from 13 residues. Trimming took off 7 bases at V and 1 base at J, with 10 bases between the two ends. This TCR derives from a woman between 45 and 60 years old in a cohort sampled during active COVID-19. The sequenced material came from peripheral blood. The rearrangement uses TRBV2 and TRBJ1-2, with D unresolved. The CDR3 is CASTNYGNYGYTF. The CDR3 DNA reads TGTGCCAGCACAAACTACGGTAACTATGGCTACACCTTC.